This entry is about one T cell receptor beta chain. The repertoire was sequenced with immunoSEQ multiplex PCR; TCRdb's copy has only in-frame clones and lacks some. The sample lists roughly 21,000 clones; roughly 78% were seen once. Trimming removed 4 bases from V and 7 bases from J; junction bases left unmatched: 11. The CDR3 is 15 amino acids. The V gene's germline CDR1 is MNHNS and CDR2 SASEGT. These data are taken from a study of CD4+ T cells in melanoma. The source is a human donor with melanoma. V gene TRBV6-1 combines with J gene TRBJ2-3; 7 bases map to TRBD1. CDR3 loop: CASSGRQGLLNTQYF. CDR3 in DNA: TGTGCCAGCAGTGGCAGACAGGGATTACTGAATACGCAGTATTTT.